This entry is about one T cell receptor beta chain. The sample belongs to a study of blood T cell repertoires in COVID-19. About the research overall: COVID-19 samples collected from the United States, Italy and Spain covered acute and convalescent phases. PBMCs, B-cell-depleted T cells, or T cells were the source of the cDNA or gDNA that made up the material.

Germline V gene lookup returns CDR1 MNHEY and CDR2 SMNVEV (reference sequence). The V end lost 2 bases, the J end lost 0 bases, and 12 bases lay between the germline ends. The length of the CDR3 is 16 residues. In the source study's methods: Estimation of nucleated cell counts was performed using reference gene primer amplification. Clones were sequenced by immunoSEQ multiplex PCR, and TCRdb holds only the in-frame ones, with some missing. The DNA gave D and trimming, while V, J and clone size come from that table. Of 36,000 or so clones listed, less than 95% are singletons. The sequencing sample was made of peripheral blood. The V gene is TRBV27, the J gene TRBJ2-3, with D unclear. This receptor was taken from a human donor in a cohort sampled during active COVID-19. CDR3 in amino acids: CASSLNAARSTDTQYF. For the CDR3, the DNA is TGTGCCAGCAGTTTAAACGCAGCCAGGAGCACAGATACGCAGTATTTT.